These 21 T cell receptor beta chains came from one sample sequenced in a study of blood T cells in healthy people across ages. Together with a sample-barcoded 5' primer, a J-beta primer mix was included in a second PCR lasting about 6 to 11 cycles. TCRdb processed the 5' RACE reads anew with MiXCR; each CDR3 protein has one entry. The sample lists some 1,500,000 distinct CDR3 sequences, approximately 42% occurring once. Sequencing input: blood. The receptors stem from a woman under 30 in good health.

The chain is built from TRBV6-5 and TRBJ2-7; TRBD1 is a possible D gene (6 bases). Trimming cost V 6 bases and J 10 bases, with 22 bases left between them. Per germline, CDR1 MNHEY and CDR2 SVGAGI. The CDR3 has 14 residues. The DNA of the CDR3 is TGTGCCAGCAGCCTCGACAGGACCGATTGGGCCCAGTACTTC. As protein: CASSLDRTDWAQYF.

The chain joins TRBV7-2 to TRBJ2-7; D possibly corresponds to TRBD1 (6 bases). V shed 5 bases and J shed 2 bases, with 16 bases lying between them. The length of the CDR3 is 15 residues. Germline CDR1 reads SGHTA; CDR2 reads FQGNSA. The CDR3 spells CASSPAHRVTYEQYF. The CDR3 DNA sequence: TGTGCCAGCAGCCCCGCCCACAGGGTTACCTACGAGCAGTACTTC.

This clonotype was observed a handful of times. V is TRBV29-1 and J is TRBJ1-2; no reliable D call. Germline CDR1 reads SQVTM; CDR2 reads ANQGSEA. The CDR3 is 14 residues long. With 0 bases removed from V and 0 bases from J, the gap between germline ends came to 8 bases. CDR3 nucleotide sequence: TGCAGCGTTGAAGACGGGGTAACTAACTATGGCTACACCTTC. This encodes CSVEDGVTNYGYTF.

This chain links TRBV11-1 with TRBJ2-7, with TRBD2 matching 14 bases. The DNA matches TRBJ2-5 better at its end, which makes the J call doubtful. Germline CDR1 SGHAT, CDR2 FQDESV (reference sequence). The CDR3 spans 16 residues. CDR3 protein: CASSPGLAGVLETQYF. The CDR3 DNA is TGTGCCAGCAGCCCGGGACTAGCGGGAGTCCTAGAGACCCAGTACTTC.

The chain joins TRBV20-1 to TRBJ2-1; D is uncertain. The end of the DNA is better explained by TRBJ2-7, so the J call may be wrong. The CDR3 is made up of 14 amino acids. CDR1 is DFQATT, CDR2 SNEGSKA, per germline (reference sequence). The CDR3 nucleotides are TGCAGTGCTAGTTCCAAGAGCTCCTACAATGAGCAGTACTTC. Translating gives CSASSKSSYNEQYF.

This clonotype was observed a handful of times. The rearrangement links TRBV4-1 to TRBJ2-1, with D hard to call. Germline lookup yields CDR1 MGHRA and CDR2 YSYEKL. Trimming shortened V by 4 bases and J by 7 bases, and 14 bases separated the two germline ends. The CDR3 has 14 residues. CDR3 in DNA: TGCGCCAGCAGCCGCCCAAGACCTCGGAATGAGCAGTTCTTC. Amino acids: CASSRPRPRNEQFF.

J is TRBJ1-3 and V is TRBV7-9, with D tentatively TRBD1 (5 bases). The CDR3 loop spans 15 amino acids. Between the trimmed V and J ends, which lost 6 bases and 4 bases, there was a span of 16 bases. The germline gives CDR1 SEHNR, CDR2 FQNEAQ (reference sequence). The CDR3 bases are TGTGCCAGCAGTTCGGCAGGGCGGGAAGGAAACACCATATATTTT. This translates into CASSSAGREGNTIYF.

The rearrangement links TRBV20-1 to TRBJ2-5; D is undetermined. Deletions cut 0 bases from V and 11 bases from J, with 10 bases between. CDR1 is DFQATT, CDR2 SNEGSKA, per germline (reference sequence). This CDR3 comprises 11 residues. The CDR3 coding sequence is TGCAGTGCTAGAGATATCCGAGAGCAGTACTTC. The encoded protein is CSARDIREQYF.

This clonotype was seen a few times. This chain connects TRBV20-1 to TRBJ2-1; D gene ambiguous. Trimming pared 0 bases from V and 7 bases from J, leaving 10 bases between. CDR1 is DFQATT and CDR2 is SNEGSKA in the germline V gene (reference sequence). The CDR3 length is 13 residues. The chain's CDR3 is CSARDPGRNEQFF. CDR3 bases: TGCAGTGCTAGAGATCCTGGAAGGAATGAGCAGTTCTTC.

This chain connects TRBV2 to TRBJ2-7; D may match TRBD1 or TRBD2 (5 bases each). CDR1 SNHLY and CDR2 FYNNEI come from the germline V gene. The CDR3 is 13 amino acids. Deletions cut 9 bases from V and 6 bases from J, with 18 bases between. The DNA for the CDR3 is TGTGCCAGTCGGCCCCTGGGGGTTTTCGAGCAGTACTTC. Translated, it gives CASRPLGVFEQYF.

V and J are TRBV6-6 and TRBJ1-1, with D perhaps TRBD1 (6 bases). This CDR3 has 14 residues. Trimming cost V 2 bases and J 9 bases, with 16 bases left between them. Germline lookup yields CDR1 MNHNY and CDR2 SVGAGI (reference sequence). As DNA, the CDR3 is TGTGCCAGCAGTTACCCCGGGACAAGGAGAAAAGCTTTCTTT. Its protein is CASSYPGTRRKAFF.

The CDR3 DNA sequence: TGCAGTGCTATGGGGGGGAACACCGGGGAGCTGTTTTTT. Its translation is CSAMGGNTGELFF. This rearrangement joins TRBV20-1 to TRBJ2-2; maybe TRBD2 (6 bases). The germline gives CDR1 DFQATT, CDR2 SNEGSKA (reference sequence). The CDR3 sequence is 13 residues long. The V end was cut by 4 bases, the J end by 1 base, with 7 bases between.

V usage is TRBV4-3 and J usage is TRBJ1-1; perhaps TRBD1 as D (6 bases). The CDR3 extends over 14 amino acids. V was cut by 5 bases and J by 1 base, with 11 bases left in between. Germline CDR1 LGHNA, CDR2 YSLEER. The DNA of the CDR3 is TGCGCCAGCAGCGCCCGGGGGCGGAACACTGAAGCTTTCTTT. The encoded protein is CASSARGRNTEAFF.

The chain combines TRBV6-5 with TRBJ1-4; 7 positions match TRBD1. The V gene's germline CDR1 is MNHEY and CDR2 SVGAGI. The CDR3 is 15 residues long. V gave up 6 bases and J gave up 3 bases; unmatched junction bases: 7. The CDR3 region is CASRGRQGSNEKLFF. In DNA, the CDR3 is TGTGCCAGCAGGGGCCGACAGGGATCTAATGAAAAACTGTTTTTT.

On this clonotype: Its ends do not fully match the called genes, so a read error is possible. This chain joins TRBV15 and TRBJ2-4; D not certain. The CDR3 is made up of 18 amino acids. Germline V lookup: CDR1 LNHNV, CDR2 YYDKDF (reference sequence). The CDR3 reads CAASSPLLAGVAKNIQYF. The CDR3 DNA reads as TGTGCCGCCAGCAGCCCCCTTTTGGCAGGTGTCGCCAAAAACATTCAGTACTTC. Combining the CDR3 with reference TRBV15 and TRBJ2-4 gives the whole variable domain DAMVIQNPRYQVTQFGKPVTLSCSQTLNHNVMYWYQQKSSQAPKLLFHYYDKDFNNEADTPDNFQSRRPNTSFCFLDIRSPGLGDTAMYLCAASSPLLAGVAKNIQYFGAGTRLSVL.

This clonotype appeared once. This chain joins TRBV27 and TRBJ1-6; D possibly corresponds to TRBD1 (6 bases). Trimming stripped 8 bases from V and 9 bases from J, with 23 bases between. This CDR3 is 16 amino acids long. The germline CDR1 and CDR2 sequences are MNHEY and SMNVEV (reference sequence). In nucleotides, the CDR3 is TGTGCCAGCCTCCCTGTGGGGGGCGTCGGTGGTTCACCCCTCCACTTT. Its translation: CASLPVGGVGGSPLHF.

The chain has TRBV20-1 and TRBJ1-6; the match to TRBD1 covers 7 bases. The CDR3 is 16 residues long. The V gene's germline CDR1 is DFQATT and CDR2 SNEGSKA (reference sequence). The V and J ends lost 3 bases and 4 bases, in that order; junction bases with no gene match: 9. The CDR3 here is CSASVGQRLYNSPLHF. CDR3 DNA sequence: TGCAGTGCTAGTGTGGGACAGAGGCTTTATAATTCACCCCTCCACTTT.

The chain links TRBV6-5 to TRBJ2-7, with 10 bases fitting TRBD2. Germline CDR1 MNHEY, CDR2 SVGAGI. Trimming at V came to 3 bases and at J to 4 bases, leaving 9 bases not matched to a gene. The CDR3 is 16 amino acids. DNA of the CDR3: TGTGCCAGCAGTTATATGCCGTTAGCGGGAGGTTACGAGCAGTACTTC. Protein: CASSYMPLAGGYEQYF.

This clonotype appeared a few times. The chain uses TRBV7-2 and TRBJ2-5, with unresolved D. There are 14 residues in the CDR3. Germline V CDR1 and CDR2: SGHTA, FQGNSA. V lost 1 base and J lost 0, with 6 bases in between. The CDR3 sequence is CASSLVVNQETQYF. CDR3 nucleotides: TGTGCCAGCAGCTTAGTCGTAAACCAAGAGACCCAGTACTTC.

V usage is TRBV4-2 and J usage is TRBJ1-6; D possibly corresponds to TRBD1 (6 bases). This CDR3 has 17 amino acids. Germline CDR1 is LGHNA and CDR2 is YNFKEQ. Deletions cut 0 bases from V and 1 base from J, with 10 bases between. The CDR3 bases are TGTGCCAGCAGCCAAGAGACAGGAAGGTCCTATAATTCACCCCTCCACTTT. It codes for CASSQETGRSYNSPLHF.

The chain joins TRBV29-1 to TRBJ2-5; 8 nucleotides line up with TRBD1. Germline assignment: CDR1 SQVTM and CDR2 ANQGSEA. The CDR3 sequence is 13 residues long. Trimming at V came to 8 bases and at J to 6 bases, leaving 11 bases not matched to a gene. This CDR3 reads CSFPDRVGQTQYF. The CDR3 DNA reads TGCAGCTTCCCGGACAGGGTTGGACAGACCCAGTACTTC. Complete variable domain (other parts from reference TRBV29-1 and TRBJ2-5): SAVISQKPSRDICQRGTSLTIQCQVDSQVTMMFWYRQQPGQSLTLIATANQGSEATYESGFVIDKFPISRPNLTFSTLTVSNMSPEDSSIYLCSFPDRVGQTQYFGPGTRLLVL.